This T cell receptor (beta chain) was recovered during a study of CD4+ T cells in melanoma. TCRdb's table, derived via immunoSEQ multiplex PCR, lists solely in-frame clones and lacks some. The table has thousands of clones, roughly 66% seen once. Sequences were obtained from cells from a culture (not recorded whether cultured in vitro). The receptor was isolated from a human donor with melanoma.

The CDR3 loop reads CAWSVRGRGRGFNQPQHF. Written as DNA, the CDR3 is TGTGCCTGGAGTGTAAGGGGCAGGGGGCGGGGGTTTAATCAGCCCCAGCATTTT. The V and J genes are TRBV30 and TRBJ1-5; 8 bases are shared with TRBD1. J lost 4 bases, V lost 0 bases, and 14 bases had no gene match. Germline V gives CDR1 GTSNPN, CDR2 SVGIG (reference sequence). The CDR3 spans 18 residues.